This T cell receptor beta chain originates from a study of T-cell memory formation after mild COVID-19. Using its own MiXCR run on the 5' RACE reads, TCRdb lists one record per CDR3 protein. The data contain hundreds of thousands of distinct CDR3 sequences, 16% of them singletons. The CDR3 covers 12 residues. V was shortened by 3 bases and J by 6 bases, with 8 bases between the two germline ends. CDR1 and CDR2 from the germline V gene are LGHNA and YSLEER. This chain connects TRBV4-3 to TRBJ1-1; possible D gene TRBD1, 5 bases. Input material: PBMCs or a T cell subset sorted from them (not recorded which). This sequence was found in a man between 18 and 29 years old who had mild COVID-19 (a few samples of this study predate the infection). Cell type and time point are not known. For the CDR3, the DNA is TGCGCCAGCAGCCAGCGAGGGGCTGAAGCTTTCTTT. Translating it yields CASSQRGAEAFF.